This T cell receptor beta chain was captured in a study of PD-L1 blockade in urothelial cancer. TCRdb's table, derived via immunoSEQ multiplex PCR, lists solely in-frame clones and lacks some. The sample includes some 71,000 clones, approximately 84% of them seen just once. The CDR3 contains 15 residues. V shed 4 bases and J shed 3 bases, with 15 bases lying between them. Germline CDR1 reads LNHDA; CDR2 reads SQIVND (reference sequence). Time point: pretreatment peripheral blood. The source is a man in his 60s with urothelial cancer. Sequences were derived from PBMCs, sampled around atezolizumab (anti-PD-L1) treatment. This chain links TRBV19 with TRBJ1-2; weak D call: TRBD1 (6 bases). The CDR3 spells CASSTPTGYDYGYTF. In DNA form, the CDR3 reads TGTGCCAGTAGTACCCCCACAGGGTACGACTATGGCTACACCTTC.